This is a list of T cell receptor beta chains from one sample in a study of patients and donors after allogeneic stem cell transplantation. One entry per CDR3 protein results from TCRdb running MiXCR on the RT-PCR reads. The sample consists of about 960,000 distinct CDR3 sequences, more than 15% of them appearing once. Sequenced sample: blood, either unsorted or a sorted T cell fraction (not recorded which). These receptors were obtained from a human donor who was either an allogeneic HSCT recipient or a stem cell or donor lymphocyte infusion donor (not recorded which). It is not recorded whose cells these are; they may come from a transplant donor. The CDR3 runs from the conserved cysteine through the conserved F or W. A D gene is named only where the DNA matches it firmly. Where a row states a size, it is once, few, many or the class of an expanded clone; other rows omit it.

V gene: TRBV2; J gene: TRBJ2-6; D gene: .; clone size: .; CDR3 DNA: TGTGCCAGCAGTGAAGCCGGGAACTCTGGGGCCAACGTCCTGACTTTC; CDR3 protein: CASSEAGNSGANVLTF
V gene: TRBV2; J gene: TRBJ2-5; D gene: TRBD2; clone size: .; CDR3 DNA: TGTGCCAGCAGTGCGGAGTTGATTAGCGGGGTACAAGAGACCCAGTACTTC; CDR3 protein: CASSAELISGVQETQYF
V gene: TRBV30; J gene: TRBJ1-6; D gene: .; clone size: .; CDR3 DNA: TGTGCCTGGACGGGGGTCTATAATTCACCCCTCCACTTT; CDR3 protein: CAWTGVYNSPLHF
V gene: TRBV6-2/TRBV6-3; J gene: TRBJ2-1; D gene: TRBD2; clone size: .; CDR3 DNA: TGTGCCAGCACCGACCCCCGACTACCCCTAGCGGACAATGAGCAGTTCTTC; CDR3 protein: CASTDPRLPLADNEQFF
V gene: TRBV20-1; J gene: TRBJ2-7; D gene: .; clone size: .; CDR3 DNA: TGCAGTGCTTATCCAGAGTGGCGGAATGTACTCTCCTACGAGCAGTACTTC; CDR3 protein: CSAYPEWRNVLSYEQYF
V gene: TRBV20-1; J gene: TRBJ2-7; D gene: TRBD2; clone size: .; CDR3 DNA: TGCAGTGCTCCCACGGGGGGGGGCCTCGAGCAGTACTTC; CDR3 protein: CSAPTGGGLEQYF
V gene: TRBV6-2/TRBV6-3; J gene: TRBJ2-1; D gene: .; clone size: .; CDR3 DNA: TGTGCCAGCAGTTACTCGCCGGCTGCCTACAATGAGCAGTTCTTC; CDR3 protein: CASSYSPAAYNEQFF
V gene: TRBV4-2; J gene: TRBJ2-4; D gene: .; clone size: .; CDR3 DNA: TGTGCCAGCAGCCAGAAAGGGGGGCTCGCCAAAAACATTCAGTACTTC; CDR3 protein: CASSQKGGLAKNIQYF
V gene: TRBV5-1; J gene: TRBJ2-1; D gene: TRBD1; clone size: few; CDR3 DNA: TGCGCCAGCAGTTACAGGGGACGTCAGTTCTTC; CDR3 protein: CASSYRGRQFF
V gene: TRBV4-3; J gene: TRBJ2-1; D gene: .; clone size: few; CDR3 DNA: TGCGCCAGCAGCCAAGATATGCCAGGGGTGAATGAGCAGTTCTTC; CDR3 protein: CASSQDMPGVNEQFF
V gene: TRBV20-1; J gene: TRBJ2-1; D gene: .; clone size: .; CDR3 DNA: TGCAGCGCTAGTGGTGGGGCGGGCTCGAGTCACTATGAGCAGTTCTTC; CDR3 protein: CSASGGAGSSHYEQFF
V gene: TRBV12-3/TRBV12-4; J gene: TRBJ1-2; D gene: .; clone size: .; CDR3 DNA: TGTGCCAGCAGTTTCGGGATAGCTAACTATGGCTACACCTTC; CDR3 protein: CASSFGIANYGYTF
V gene: TRBV20-1; J gene: TRBJ2-7; D gene: .; clone size: few; CDR3 DNA: TGCAGTGCTACCCAGGGGGGCTACGAGCAGTACTTC; CDR3 protein: CSATQGGYEQYF
V gene: TRBV20-1; J gene: TRBJ1-2; D gene: .; clone size: .; CDR3 DNA: TGCAGTGCTCCAGTTAGCCCTCGCTATGGCTACACCTTC; CDR3 protein: CSAPVSPRYGYTF
V gene: TRBV12-3/TRBV12-4; J gene: TRBJ2-2; D gene: TRBD2; clone size: few; CDR3 DNA: TGTGCCTTCATCCCCCCTAGCGGGGCGAACACCGGGGAGCTGTTTTTT; CDR3 protein: CAFIPPSGANTGELFF
V gene: TRBV11-2; J gene: TRBJ1-2; D gene: .; clone size: .; CDR3 DNA: TGTGCCAGCAGCTTAGTGGAAGGAAATGGCTACACCTTC; CDR3 protein: CASSLVEGNGYTF
V gene: TRBV7-9; J gene: TRBJ2-7; D gene: .; clone size: .; CDR3 DNA: TGTGCCAGCAGCGCCCCAGGGGAATCCTACGAGCAGTACTTC; CDR3 protein: CASSAPGESYEQYF
V gene: TRBV29-1; J gene: TRBJ1-1; D gene: .; clone size: .; CDR3 DNA: TGCAGCTTCTGTGGGACTCGGCACACTGAAGCTTTCTTT; CDR3 protein: CSFCGTRHTEAFF
V gene: TRBV20-1; J gene: TRBJ2-1; D gene: TRBD2; clone size: few; CDR3 DNA: TGCAGTGCTAAGGCGGGGGGAACTCTCAGGAATGAGCAGTTCTTC; CDR3 protein: CSAKAGGTLRNEQFF
V gene: TRBV20-1; J gene: TRBJ1-1; D gene: .; clone size: few; CDR3 DNA: TGCAGCCCGAACACTGAAGCTTTCTTT; CDR3 protein: CSPNTEAFF
V gene: TRBV20-1; J gene: TRBJ2-7; D gene: TRBD2; clone size: .; CDR3 DNA: TGCAGTGCTAGAGATTACAGGACTAGCGGGAGTAGGTCCTACGAGCAGTACTTC; CDR3 protein: CSARDYRTSGSRSYEQYF
V gene: TRBV20-1; J gene: TRBJ1-2; D gene: .; clone size: .; CDR3 DNA: TGCAGTGCTAGGCTGGGGACGGCGTATGGCTACACCTTC; CDR3 protein: CSARLGTAYGYTF
V gene: TRBV20-1; J gene: TRBJ2-3; D gene: TRBD2; clone size: few; CDR3 DNA: TGCAGTGCTAGTTACGGGGGGGCGGGCACAGATACGCAGTATTTT; CDR3 protein: CSASYGGAGTDTQYF
V gene: TRBV6-5; J gene: TRBJ1-3; D gene: .; clone size: few; CDR3 DNA: TGTGCCAGCAGTTACTCACCCGGGTCCCTTGGAAACACCATATATTTT; CDR3 protein: CASSYSPGSLGNTIYF
V gene: TRBV29-1; J gene: TRBJ2-2; D gene: TRBD2; clone size: .; CDR3 DNA: TGCAGCGGGGAGGGCCGAAGAACCGGGGAGCTGTTTTTT; CDR3 protein: CSGEGRRTGELFF
V gene: TRBV4-3; J gene: TRBJ2-1; D gene: TRBD2; clone size: few; CDR3 DNA: TGCGCCAGCAGCCAAGGATGGGCTAGCGGGGGAAATGAGCAGTTCTTC; CDR3 protein: CASSQGWASGGNEQFF
V gene: TRBV27; J gene: TRBJ2-7; D gene: .; clone size: .; CDR3 DNA: TGTGCCAGCGGATTACCTTCAGGAGGGCTCGGGCAGTACTTC; CDR3 protein: CASGLPSGGLGQYF
V gene: TRBV4-3; J gene: TRBJ2-6; D gene: .; clone size: .; CDR3 DNA: TGCGCCAGCAGCCAAGGGGGGCGTGGGGCCAACGTCCTGACTTTC; CDR3 protein: CASSQGGRGANVLTF
V gene: TRBV12-3/TRBV12-4; J gene: TRBJ1-5; D gene: TRBD1; clone size: .; CDR3 DNA: TGTGCCAGCACCATCCGGGACAGGGGGCGAAATAGCAATCAGCCCCAGCATTTT; CDR3 protein: CASTIRDRGRNSNQPQHF
V gene: TRBV18; J gene: TRBJ2-1; D gene: TRBD2; clone size: many; CDR3 DNA: TGTGCCAGCTCACCACCCCTAGCGGGGTTCAATGAGCAGTTCTTC; CDR3 protein: CASSPPLAGFNEQFF
V gene: TRBV5-5; J gene: TRBJ2-5; D gene: .; clone size: .; CDR3 DNA: TGTGCCAGCAGGCCTCAAAGCTATAGAGTGGAGACCCAGTACTTC; CDR3 protein: CASRPQSYRVETQYF
V gene: TRBV7-2; J gene: TRBJ1-5; D gene: .; clone size: .; CDR3 DNA: TGTGCCAGCAGCTTACAGTCTGGGCCTCAGCCCCAGCATTTT; CDR3 protein: CASSLQSGPQPQHF
V gene: TRBV25-1; J gene: TRBJ1-3; D gene: .; clone size: .; CDR3 DNA: TGTGCCAGCAGGAACCAGGGAGGGCTGTATGGAAACACCATATATTTT; CDR3 protein: CASRNQGGLYGNTIYF
V gene: TRBV20-1; J gene: TRBJ2-7; D gene: TRBD1; clone size: few; CDR3 DNA: TGCAGTGCTCGAAGGACAGGGGTCTCCTACGAGCAGTACTTC; CDR3 protein: CSARRTGVSYEQYF
V gene: TRBV29-1; J gene: TRBJ2-7; D gene: TRBD1; clone size: few; CDR3 DNA: TGCAGCGTAGTACAGGGGGCGCTCCCTACTCAGTACTTC; CDR3 protein: CSVVQGALPTQYF
V gene: TRBV5-1; J gene: TRBJ2-2; D gene: TRBD1; clone size: few; CDR3 DNA: TGCGCCAGCAGCTGGGGACAGGGGCCCTACACCGGGGAGCTGTTTTTT; CDR3 protein: CASSWGQGPYTGELFF
V gene: TRBV7-2; J gene: TRBJ1-2; D gene: .; clone size: .; CDR3 DNA: TGTGCCAGCAGCTTTCAAAGGCCCGGGCTTCCTGGCTACACCTTC; CDR3 protein: CASSFQRPGLPGYTF
V gene: TRBV4-1; J gene: TRBJ2-1; D gene: TRBD2; clone size: .; CDR3 DNA: TGCGCCAGCAGCCCCGCTACAGCGGGGGGGCAGTTCTTC; CDR3 protein: CASSPATAGGQFF
V gene: TRBV6-2/TRBV6-3; J gene: TRBJ1-5; D gene: .; clone size: .; CDR3 DNA: TGTGCCAGCAGTTACCCGGCGCGGGGGGGGTGGCTAAGCAATCAGCCCCAGCATTTT; CDR3 protein: CASSYPARGGWLSNQPQHF
V gene: TRBV12-3/TRBV12-4; J gene: TRBJ1-5; D gene: .; clone size: few; CDR3 DNA: TGTGCCAGCAGTTCCCGACTACAGAGCGGTCAGCCCCAGCATTTT; CDR3 protein: CASSSRLQSGQPQHF
V gene: TRBV18; J gene: TRBJ2-7; D gene: TRBD1; clone size: many; CDR3 DNA: TGTGCCAGCAGTCCACCGGGACAGGGCTACGAGCAGTACTTC; CDR3 protein: CASSPPGQGYEQYF
V gene: TRBV12-3/TRBV12-4; J gene: TRBJ1-4; D gene: .; clone size: few; CDR3 DNA: TGTGCCAGCAGCCCGGGGGGGAGTCGGGAAAAACTGTTTTTT; CDR3 protein: CASSPGGSREKLFF
V gene: TRBV4-3; J gene: TRBJ2-5; D gene: .; clone size: few; CDR3 DNA: TGCGCCAGCAGCGCTGTGTGGGACACCGGGAGGGAGACCCAGTACTTC; CDR3 protein: CASSAVWDTGRETQYF
V gene: TRBV20-1; J gene: TRBJ2-7; D gene: .; clone size: .; CDR3 DNA: TGCAGTGCTAGAGCTTACAACAGGGTTGGCGAGCAGTACTTC; CDR3 protein: CSARAYNRVGEQYF
V gene: TRBV10-3; J gene: TRBJ2-7; D gene: TRBD2; clone size: few; CDR3 DNA: TGTGCCATACTAGCGGGGGGGTCCTACGAGCAGTACTTC; CDR3 protein: CAILAGGSYEQYF
V gene: TRBV7-6; J gene: TRBJ2-7; D gene: TRBD2; clone size: .; CDR3 DNA: TGTGCCAGCAGCCGAAGCGGACTAGCGGGATCTTACGAGCAGTACTTC; CDR3 protein: CASSRSGLAGSYEQYF
V gene: TRBV7-9; J gene: TRBJ1-2; D gene: .; clone size: .; CDR3 DNA: TGTGCCAGCAGCTTAGGGATAGGCACCCACGGGGATGGCTACACCTTC; CDR3 protein: CASSLGIGTHGDGYTF
V gene: TRBV2; J gene: TRBJ2-7; D gene: .; clone size: once; CDR3 DNA: TGTGCCAGCAGTGACCGGTCTGGATACGAGCAGTACTTC; CDR3 protein: CASSDRSGYEQYF
V gene: TRBV6-2/TRBV6-3; J gene: TRBJ2-2; D gene: .; clone size: .; CDR3 DNA: TGTGCCAGCATCCGATCTGGGACCCGAGCCGGCGGGGAGCTGTTTTTT; CDR3 protein: CASIRSGTRAGGELFF